The next 8 T cell receptor beta chains were all read from a single sample in a study of control samples from healthy donors and cancer patients. TCRdb's copy holds only in-frame clones and misses some; the assay was immunoSEQ multiplex PCR. The repertoire has 90,000 to 150,000 clones, 88% of them found once; the top ten carry about 3.2%. Sequenced material: blood. The receptors shown here come from a middle-aged man in good health.

This chain connects TRBV19 to TRBJ1-5; maybe TRBD1 (6 bases). Trimming took 5 bases from V and 0 from J, leaving 11 bases between them. The germline CDR1 and CDR2 sequences are LNHDA and SQIVND (reference sequence). The CDR3 spans 15 residues. CDR3 loop: CASSRRGFSNQPQHF. DNA of the CDR3: TGTGCCAGTAGTCGAAGGGGGTTTAGCAATCAGCCCCAGCATTTT.

This clone was recorded only once. The chain links TRBV24-1 to TRBJ2-1; D is ambiguous. CDR1 is KGHDR, CDR2 SFDVKD, per germline. There are 15 residues in the CDR3. V was pared by 3 bases and J by 0 bases, with 8 bases between. Written as DNA, the CDR3 is TGTGCCACCAGTGATGGGGTAAGCTCCTACAATGAGCAGTTCTTC. Translating gives CATSDGVSSYNEQFF.

This chain connects TRBV5-1 to TRBJ2-2; D is undetermined. The CDR3 is 15 residues long. The ends were cut back, 4 bases at V and 5 bases at J, with 15 bases in the middle. CDR1 and CDR2 (germline): SGHRS, YFSETQ. In DNA, the CDR3 is TGCGCCAGCAGCGTATCGGGCGTTAGGACCGGGGAGCTGTTTTTT. Amino acid sequence: CASSVSGVRTGELFF.

The gene calls are TRBV2 and TRBJ1-4; D is uncertain. Trimming stripped 5 bases from V and 3 bases from J, with 10 bases between. CDR3 length: 14 residues. Germline assignment: CDR1 SNHLY and CDR2 FYNNEI. The CDR3 DNA reads as TGTGCCAGCAGTTCTGAGAGGTCTAATGAAAAACTGTTTTTT. It yields the protein CASSSERSNEKLFF.

The gene calls are TRBV29-1 and TRBJ2-7, with D unresolved. From germline, CDR1 is SQVTM and CDR2 ANQGSEA. Trimming left V 4 bases short and J 7 bases short, with 14 bases between. This CDR3 region has 12 residues. CDR3 DNA: TGCAGCGTTGGGGAACCCGAGGCGGAGCAGTACTTC. It translates to CSVGEPEAEQYF.

Points on this clone: This could be a read error, since a much larger clone is one nucleotide away. The chain couples TRBV11-3 to TRBJ1-1; D gene uncertain. V dropped 2 bases and J dropped 1 base, with 8 bases sitting between them. Germline V gives CDR1 SGHNT, CDR2 YENEEA. This CDR3 has 14 residues. CDR3 sequence: CASSLIRQNTEAFF. CDR3 DNA sequence: TGTGCCAGCAGCTTAATACGGCAGAACACTGAAGCTTTCTTT.

The V and J genes are TRBV2 and TRBJ2-2, with D unclear. V was cut by 10 bases and J by 2 bases, with 14 bases left in between. CDR3 length: 14 amino acids. Per germline, CDR1 SNHLY and CDR2 FYNNEI. CDR3 nucleotide sequence: TGTGCCACCTCACGTGGGGATAACACCGGGGAGCTGTTTTTT. Translating gives CATSRGDNTGELFF.

Notes on this clone: At one end the junction does not follow the germline gene, possibly because of a read error. This sequence joins TRBV11-2 and TRBJ2-7, with TRBD1 matching over 8 bases. Germline CDR1 reads SGHAT; CDR2 reads FQNNGV. The CDR3 extends over 12 amino acids. Written as DNA, the CDR3 is TGTGCCAGCAGCTTAGGTGGGACAGGTTTGCTCTTC. Its protein product is CASSLGGTGLLF.